These 4 T cell receptor beta chains originate from one sample sequenced in a study of blood T cell repertoires in COVID-19. Sequencing was performed with immunoSEQ multiplex PCR; in TCRdb, only in-frame clones are kept and a portion is missing. The data hold under 300,000 clones, with over 75% observed a single time. The source material was PBMCs or T cells enriched from blood (not recorded which). These TCRs come from a woman under 30 who had recovered from COVID-19.

CDR3 amino acids: CASSPGGGYGYTF. The CDR3 coding sequence is TGTGCCAGCAGTCCCGGGGGGGGGTATGGCTACACCTTC. The J gene is TRBJ1-2, the V gene TRBV28; the D gene is possibly TRBD1 (5 bases). This CDR3 spans 13 amino acids. Trimming removed 5 bases from V and 5 bases from J, with 12 bases in between. In germline, CDR1 is MDHEN, CDR2 SYDVKM.

This chain joins TRBV25-1 and TRBJ1-5; D is possibly TRBD1 (5 bases). Germline CDR1 and CDR2: MGHDK and SYGVNS. The CDR3 is 13 amino acids. The ends were cut back, 4 bases at V and 4 bases at J, with 8 bases in the middle. CDR3 sequence: CASSGAGNQPQHF. The CDR3 DNA is TGTGCCAGCAGTGGGGCAGGGAATCAGCCCCAGCATTTT.

V and J are TRBV6-6 and TRBJ1-5; maybe TRBD1 (5 bases). This CDR3 contains 15 residues. Trimming cost V 0 bases and J 5 bases, with 11 bases left between them. CDR1 and CDR2 from the germline V gene are MNHNY and SVGAGI (reference sequence). The CDR3 loop reads CASSYSEGGDQPQHF. CDR3 DNA sequence: TGTGCCAGCAGTTACTCGGAGGGAGGGGATCAGCCCCAGCATTTT.

V usage is TRBV2 and J usage is TRBJ1-1, with a weak D call TRBD1 (5 bases). The V and J ends lost 7 bases and 4 bases respectively, with 16 bases between them. Germline V lookup: CDR1 SNHLY, CDR2 FYNNEI. CDR3 length: 14 residues. This CDR3 is CASIERPRGTEAFF. CDR3 DNA sequence: TGTGCCAGCATCGAACGGCCAAGGGGCACTGAAGCTTTCTTT. The variable domain in full, completed from reference TRBV2 and TRBJ1-1, reads EPEVTQTPSHQVTQMGQEVILRCVPISNHLYFYWYRQILGQKVEFLVSFYNNEISEKSEIFDDQFSVERPDGSNFTLKIRSTKLEDSAMYFCASIERPRGTEAFFGQGTRLTVV.